The entry that follows covers one TCR beta chain sequence. What it binds is not known. PCR involved 60 Vbeta and 13 Jbeta primers. Sequencing used immunoSEQ multiplex PCR; TCRdb keeps in-frame clones, though not all of them. The table shows 160,000 or so clones, with 75% to 90% occurring only once. This sample stems from a study of cytomegalovirus exposure and HLA in healthy donors. Overall study: Of the donors genotyped, approximately 410 in all, about 80% fell in the Caucasian-associated ancestry cluster. Study-level findings and limits: A later analysis appeared to link common viral pathogens to several of the most significant clusters.

Unrecorded immune exposure was likely among donors, who were nominally healthy when sampled. Sequencing was carried out using PBMCs. The clonotype comes from a male donor in good health and CMV-seropositive.

CDR3 nucleotide sequence: TGTGCCAGCAGTCCTCGACAGGTAGCCGGGGCCAACGTCCTGACTTTC. Its protein product is CASSPRQVAGANVLTF. The V gene is TRBV25-1, the J gene TRBJ2-6; D may be TRBD1 (6 bases). CDR3 length: 16 amino acids. The germline CDR1 and CDR2 sequences are MGHDK and SYGVNS. The ends were cut back, 5 bases at V and 4 bases at J, with 15 bases in the middle.